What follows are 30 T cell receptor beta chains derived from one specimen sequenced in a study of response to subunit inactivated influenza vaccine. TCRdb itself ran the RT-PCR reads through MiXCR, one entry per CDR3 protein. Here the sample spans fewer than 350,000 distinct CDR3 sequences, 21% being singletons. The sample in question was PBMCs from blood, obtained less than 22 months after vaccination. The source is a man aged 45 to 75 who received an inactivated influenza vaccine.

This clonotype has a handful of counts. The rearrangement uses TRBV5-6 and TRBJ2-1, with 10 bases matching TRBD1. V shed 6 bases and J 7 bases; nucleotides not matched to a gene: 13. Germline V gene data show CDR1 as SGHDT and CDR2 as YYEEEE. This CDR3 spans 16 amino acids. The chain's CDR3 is CASTIVGTGVINEQFF. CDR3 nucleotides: TGTGCCAGCACCATTGTCGGGACAGGGGTAATTAATGAGCAGTTCTTC.

CDR3 loop: CASSSTGVKGEKLFF. Written as DNA, the CDR3 is TGTGCCAGCAGTAGCACAGGGGTAAAGGGTGAAAAACTGTTTTTT. V usage is TRBV12-3 or TRBV12-4 and J usage is TRBJ1-4, with 7 bases identical to TRBD1. The CDR3 loop spans 15 amino acids. V lost 5 bases and J lost 7; bases outside the gene matches: 10.

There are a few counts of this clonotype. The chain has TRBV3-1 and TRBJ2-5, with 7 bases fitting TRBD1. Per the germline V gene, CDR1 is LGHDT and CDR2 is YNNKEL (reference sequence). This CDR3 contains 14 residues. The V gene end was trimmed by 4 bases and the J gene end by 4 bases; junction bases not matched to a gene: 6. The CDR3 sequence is CASSRKGGPETQYF. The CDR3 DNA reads TGTGCCAGCAGCCGGAAAGGGGGCCCAGAGACCCAGTACTTC.

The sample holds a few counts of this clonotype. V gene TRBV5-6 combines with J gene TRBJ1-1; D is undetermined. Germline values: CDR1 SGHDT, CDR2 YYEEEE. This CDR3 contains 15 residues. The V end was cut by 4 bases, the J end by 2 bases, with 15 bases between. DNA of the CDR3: TGTGCCAGCAGCCCGACCCGGTGGGCTAACACTGAAGCTTTCTTT. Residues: CASSPTRWANTEAFF.

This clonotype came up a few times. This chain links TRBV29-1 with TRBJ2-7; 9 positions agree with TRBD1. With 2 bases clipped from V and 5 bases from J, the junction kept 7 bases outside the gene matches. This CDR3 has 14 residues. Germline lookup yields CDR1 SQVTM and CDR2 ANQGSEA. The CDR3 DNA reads TGCAGCGTTGAATCCGGGACAGGGAAGGACGAGCAGTACTTC. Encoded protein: CSVESGTGKDEQYF.

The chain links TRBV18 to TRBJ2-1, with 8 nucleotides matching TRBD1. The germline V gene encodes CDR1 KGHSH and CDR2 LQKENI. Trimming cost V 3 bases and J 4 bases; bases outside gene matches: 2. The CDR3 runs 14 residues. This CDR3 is CASSPRQGYNEQFF. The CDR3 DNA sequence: TGTGCCAGCTCACCCCGACAGGGGTACAATGAGCAGTTCTTC.

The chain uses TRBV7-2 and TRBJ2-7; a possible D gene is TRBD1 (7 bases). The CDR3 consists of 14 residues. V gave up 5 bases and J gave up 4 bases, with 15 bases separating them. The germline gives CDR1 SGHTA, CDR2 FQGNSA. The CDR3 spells CASSQGGGRYEQYF. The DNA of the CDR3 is TGTGCCAGCAGCCAGGGGGGCGGAAGGTACGAGCAGTACTTC. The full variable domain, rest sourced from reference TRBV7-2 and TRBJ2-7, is GAGVSQSPSNKVTEKGKDVELRCDPISGHTALYWYRQSLGQGLEFLIYFQGNSAPDKSGLPSDRFSAERTGGSVSTLTIQRTQQEDSAVYLCASSQGGGRYEQYFGPGTRLTVT.

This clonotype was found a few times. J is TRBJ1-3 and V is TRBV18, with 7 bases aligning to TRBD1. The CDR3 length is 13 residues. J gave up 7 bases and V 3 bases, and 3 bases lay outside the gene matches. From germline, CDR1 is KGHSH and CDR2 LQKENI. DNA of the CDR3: TGTGCCAGCTCACCCGACAGGGTGAACACCATATATTTT. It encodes CASSPDRVNTIYF.

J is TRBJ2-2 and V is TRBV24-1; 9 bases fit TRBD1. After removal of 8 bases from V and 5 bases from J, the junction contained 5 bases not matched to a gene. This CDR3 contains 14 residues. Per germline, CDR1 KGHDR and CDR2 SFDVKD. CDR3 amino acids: CATTTGGRTGELFF. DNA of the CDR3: TGTGCCACCACCACAGGGGGCCGAACCGGGGAGCTGTTTTTT.

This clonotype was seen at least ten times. Here the CDR3 DNA reads TGTGCCAGCAGTCCTACAGGGGGCGCGGGTCAGCCCCAGCATTTT. Its protein is CASSPTGGAGQPQHF. The rearrangement joins TRBV12-3 or TRBV12-4 to TRBJ1-5; 9 nucleotides line up with TRBD1. V gave up 5 bases and J gave up 6 bases; unmatched junction bases: 8. This CDR3 region has 15 residues.

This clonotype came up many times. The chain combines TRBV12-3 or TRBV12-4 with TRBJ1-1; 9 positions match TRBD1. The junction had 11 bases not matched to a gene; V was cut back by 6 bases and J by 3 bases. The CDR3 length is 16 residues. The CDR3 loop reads CASSLPGQGKDTEAFF. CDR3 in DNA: TGTGCCAGCAGCCTACCGGGACAGGGAAAGGACACTGAAGCTTTCTTT.

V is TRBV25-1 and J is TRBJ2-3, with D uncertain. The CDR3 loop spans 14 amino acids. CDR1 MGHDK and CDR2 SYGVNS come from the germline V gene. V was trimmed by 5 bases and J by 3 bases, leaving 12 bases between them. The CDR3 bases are TGTGCCAGCAGTCGTGGGGATTCGACAGATACGCAGTATTTT. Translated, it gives CASSRGDSTDTQYF.

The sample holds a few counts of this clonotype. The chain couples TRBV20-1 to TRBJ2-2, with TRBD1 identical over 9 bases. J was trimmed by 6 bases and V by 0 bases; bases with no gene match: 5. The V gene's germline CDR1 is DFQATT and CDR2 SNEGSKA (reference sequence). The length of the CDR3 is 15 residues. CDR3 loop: CSARDTGTGPGELFF. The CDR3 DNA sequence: TGCAGTGCTAGAGATACCGGGACAGGGCCCGGGGAGCTGTTTTTT.

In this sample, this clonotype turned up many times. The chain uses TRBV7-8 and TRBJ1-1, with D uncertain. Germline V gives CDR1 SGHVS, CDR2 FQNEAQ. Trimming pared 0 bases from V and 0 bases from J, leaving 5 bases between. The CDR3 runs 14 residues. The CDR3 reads CASSLALVNTEAFF. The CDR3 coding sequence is TGTGCCAGCAGCTTAGCGCTAGTGAACACTGAAGCTTTCTTT.

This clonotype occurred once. CDR3 bases: TGCAGTGCTCAGACTAGCGGTATGGGAAATACGCAGTATTTT. It is translated as CSAQTSGMGNTQYF. The chain joins TRBV20-1 to TRBJ2-3; 9 bases align to TRBD2. J gave up 7 bases and V 5 bases, and 10 bases lay outside the gene matches. The CDR3 is 14 residues long. Per germline, CDR1 DFQATT and CDR2 SNEGSKA (reference sequence).

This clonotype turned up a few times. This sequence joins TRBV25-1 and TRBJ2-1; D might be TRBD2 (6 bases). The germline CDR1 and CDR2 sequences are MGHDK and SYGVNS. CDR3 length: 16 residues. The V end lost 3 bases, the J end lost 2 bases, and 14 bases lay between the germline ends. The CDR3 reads CASSDTSGVPYNEQFF. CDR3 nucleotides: TGTGCCAGCAGTGATACTTCGGGAGTCCCCTACAATGAGCAGTTCTTC.

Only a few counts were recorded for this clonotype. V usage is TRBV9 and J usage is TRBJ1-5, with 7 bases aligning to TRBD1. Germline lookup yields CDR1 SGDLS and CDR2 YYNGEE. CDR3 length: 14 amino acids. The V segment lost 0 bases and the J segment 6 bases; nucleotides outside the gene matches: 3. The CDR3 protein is CASSVGSGGQPQHF. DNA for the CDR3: TGTGCCAGCAGCGTAGGTTCAGGGGGTCAGCCCCAGCATTTT.

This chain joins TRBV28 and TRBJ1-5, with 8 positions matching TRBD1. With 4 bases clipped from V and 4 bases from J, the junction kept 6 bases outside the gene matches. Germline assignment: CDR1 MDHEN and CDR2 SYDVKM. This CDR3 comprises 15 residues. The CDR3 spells CASSSDRVENQPQHF. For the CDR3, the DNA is TGTGCCAGCAGTTCGGACAGGGTGGAAAATCAGCCCCAGCATTTT.

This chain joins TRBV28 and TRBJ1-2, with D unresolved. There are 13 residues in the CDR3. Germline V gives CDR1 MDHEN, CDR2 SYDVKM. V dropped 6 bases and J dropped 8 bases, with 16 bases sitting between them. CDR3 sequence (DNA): TGTGCCAGCAGCCATCCGGGTAGGCCCGGCTACACCTTC. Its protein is CASSHPGRPGYTF.

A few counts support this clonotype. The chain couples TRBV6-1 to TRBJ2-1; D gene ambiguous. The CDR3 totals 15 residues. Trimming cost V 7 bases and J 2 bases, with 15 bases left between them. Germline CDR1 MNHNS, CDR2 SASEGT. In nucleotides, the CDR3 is TGTGCCAGCAATCCGAGGCCCGACCCCTACAATGAGCAGTTCTTC. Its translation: CASNPRPDPYNEQFF.

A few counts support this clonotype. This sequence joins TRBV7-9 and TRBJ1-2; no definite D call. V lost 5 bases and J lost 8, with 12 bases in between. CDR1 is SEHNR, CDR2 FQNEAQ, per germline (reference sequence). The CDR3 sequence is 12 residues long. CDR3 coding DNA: TGTGCCAGCAGCCCCTTCGGAGGCGGCTACACCTTC. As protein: CASSPFGGGYTF.

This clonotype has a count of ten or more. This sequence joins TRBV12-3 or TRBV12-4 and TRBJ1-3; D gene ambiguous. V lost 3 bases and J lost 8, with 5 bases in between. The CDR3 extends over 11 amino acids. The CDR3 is CASSFVDTIYF. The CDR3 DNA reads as TGTGCCAGCAGTTTCGTAGACACCATATATTTT.

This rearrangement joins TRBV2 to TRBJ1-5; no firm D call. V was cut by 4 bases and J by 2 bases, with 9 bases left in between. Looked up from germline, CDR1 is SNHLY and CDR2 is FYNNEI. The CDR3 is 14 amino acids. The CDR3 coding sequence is TGTGCCAGCAGTGGTGAGGGTGGCAATCAGCCCCAGCATTTT. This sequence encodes CASSGEGGNQPQHF. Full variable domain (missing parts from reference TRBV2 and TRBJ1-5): EPEVTQTPSHQVTQMGQEVILRCVPISNHLYFYWYRQILGQKVEFLVSFYNNEISEKSEIFDDQFSVERPDGSNFTLKIRSTKLEDSAMYFCASSGEGGNQPQHFGDGTRLSIL.

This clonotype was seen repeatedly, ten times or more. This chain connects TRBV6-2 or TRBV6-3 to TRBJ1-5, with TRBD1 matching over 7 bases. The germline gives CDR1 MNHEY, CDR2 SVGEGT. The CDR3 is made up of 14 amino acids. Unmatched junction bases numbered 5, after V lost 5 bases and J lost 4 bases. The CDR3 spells CASSGGQRNQPQHF. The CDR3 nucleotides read TGTGCCAGCAGTGGGGGACAGAGAAATCAGCCCCAGCATTTT.

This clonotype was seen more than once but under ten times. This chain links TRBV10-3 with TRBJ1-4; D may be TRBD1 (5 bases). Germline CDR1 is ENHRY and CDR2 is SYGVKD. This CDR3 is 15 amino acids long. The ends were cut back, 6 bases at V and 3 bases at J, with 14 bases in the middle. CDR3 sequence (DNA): TGTGCCATCAGAGACCCCGACAGATCTAATGAAAAACTGTTTTTT. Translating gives CAIRDPDRSNEKLFF.

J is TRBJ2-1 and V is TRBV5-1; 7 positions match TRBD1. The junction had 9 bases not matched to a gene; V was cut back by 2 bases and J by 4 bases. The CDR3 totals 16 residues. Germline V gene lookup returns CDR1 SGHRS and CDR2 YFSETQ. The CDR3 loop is CASSFRGGDPYNEQFF. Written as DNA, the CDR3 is TGCGCCAGCAGCTTTCGAGGGGGCGACCCTTACAATGAGCAGTTCTTC.

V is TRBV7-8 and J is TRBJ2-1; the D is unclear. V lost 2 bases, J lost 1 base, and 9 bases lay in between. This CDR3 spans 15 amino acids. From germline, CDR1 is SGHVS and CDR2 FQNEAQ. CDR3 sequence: CASSLRRVSYNEQFF. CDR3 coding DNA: TGTGCCAGCAGCTTACGGCGAGTATCCTACAATGAGCAGTTCTTC.

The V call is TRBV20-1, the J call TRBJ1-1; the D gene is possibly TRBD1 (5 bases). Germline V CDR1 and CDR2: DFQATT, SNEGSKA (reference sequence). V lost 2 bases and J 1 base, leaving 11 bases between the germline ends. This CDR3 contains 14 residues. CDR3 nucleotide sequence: TGCAGTGCTAGATTCGGGGGACCGAACACTGAAGCTTTCTTT. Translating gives CSARFGGPNTEAFF.

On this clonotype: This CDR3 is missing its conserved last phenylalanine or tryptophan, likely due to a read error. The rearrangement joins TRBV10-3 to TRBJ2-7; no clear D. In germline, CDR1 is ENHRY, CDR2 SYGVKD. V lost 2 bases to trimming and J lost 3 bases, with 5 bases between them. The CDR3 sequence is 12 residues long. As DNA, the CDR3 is TGTGCCATCAGTGAGATTAACTACGAGCAGTACTCC. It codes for CAISEINYEQYS.

The CDR3 nucleotides are TGTGCCAGCAGTTTTAGCGTCACAGATACGCAGTATTTT. It yields the protein CASSFSVTDTQYF. The chain joins TRBV27 to TRBJ2-3; a possible D gene is TRBD2 (5 bases). The CDR3 spans 13 residues. Trimming took 3 bases from V and 2 from J, leaving 6 bases between them. Germline values: CDR1 MNHEY, CDR2 SMNVEV (reference sequence).